Presented here are 8 T cell receptor beta chains from one specimen sequenced in a study of human T cells and chemical hapten exposure. TCRdb processed the RACE reads anew with MiXCR; each CDR3 protein has one entry. The profile shows roughly 380,000 distinct CDR3 sequences, 5% to 6.5% of them singletons. Time point denoted: pre-sensitization, week 0. Treatment here: therapeutic diphenylcyclopropenone sensitization with weekly scalp DPC. The sample consisted of whole blood, taken in connection with sensitization to the hapten diphenylcyclopropenone (DPC). The source of these receptors is a woman aged 45-65 years with alopecia areata. Some clones in this sample may be carry-over from other donors' samples.

The chain joins TRBV27 to TRBJ1-1; D ambiguous. The CDR3 is 12 residues long. Germline CDR1 is MNHEY and CDR2 is SMNVEV (reference sequence). The V end was cut by 4 bases, the J end by 7 bases, with 10 bases between. In DNA, the CDR3 is TGTGCCAGCAGTTCTCGGCAGAATGAAGCTTTCTTT. Its protein product is CASSSRQNEAFF.

The table lists this clonotype with a few counts. This rearrangement joins TRBV12-3 or TRBV12-4 to TRBJ1-3; D might be TRBD1 (5 bases). The V end lost 8 bases, the J end lost 0 bases, and 11 bases lay between the germline ends. The CDR3 sequence is 14 residues long. The CDR3 region is CASLRDFSGNTIYF. For the CDR3, the DNA is TGTGCCAGCCTAAGGGACTTCTCTGGAAACACCATATATTTT.

This clonotype was counted many times. A junction end diverges from the germline sequence, so it may reflect a read error. The chain combines TRBV7-2 with TRBJ2-3, with D unresolved. The CDR3 is made up of 12 amino acids. From germline, CDR1 is SGHTA and CDR2 FQGNSA. CDR3 sequence reads: CASSLFSDTQYF. The CDR3 DNA is TGCGCCAGCAGCTTGTTTTCAGATACGCAGTATTTT.

This clonotype was counted between two and nine times. The DNA of the CDR3 is TGCGCCAGCAGCTTGGAGGGGCGGAACAATCAGCCCCAGCATTTT. Its translation: CASSLEGRNNQPQHF. The J gene is TRBJ1-5, the V gene TRBV5-1; D might be TRBD1 (5 bases). Trimming removed 0 bases from V and 3 bases from J, with 10 bases in between. The CDR3 sequence is 15 residues long. CDR1 and CDR2 from the germline V gene are SGHRS and YFSETQ.

In this sample, this clonotype turned up many times. The chain recombines TRBV12-3 or TRBV12-4 with TRBJ2-5, with a possible D match to TRBD2 (7 bases). CDR3 length: 18 residues. With 2 bases removed from V and 4 bases from J, the gap between germline ends came to 23 bases. DNA for the CDR3: TGTGCCAGCAGTTTATCTGGCGGGGGCCGAATTTTGGGAGAGACCCAGTACTTC. As protein: CASSLSGGGRILGETQYF.

This clonotype was detected ten times or more. The chain combines TRBV30 with TRBJ2-7, with TRBD1 matching 9 bases. This CDR3 spans 13 amino acids. J gave up 9 bases and V 0 bases, and 6 bases lay outside the gene matches. Per the germline V gene, CDR1 is GTSNPN and CDR2 is SVGIG (reference sequence). The CDR3 region has the DNA TGTGCCTGGAGTGTACTGGGACAGGGTCTGCAGTACTTC. Translation: CAWSVLGQGLQYF.

This clonotype came up many times. V and J are TRBV9 and TRBJ1-2; D possibly corresponds to TRBD1 (6 bases). V lost 2 bases, J lost 6 bases, and 14 bases lay in between. CDR1 is SGDLS and CDR2 is YYNGEE in the germline V gene. CDR3 length: 14 amino acids. The CDR3 reads CASSVSSGAHGYTF. The CDR3 DNA is TGTGCCAGCAGCGTTTCGTCAGGGGCGCATGGCTACACCTTC.

This clonotype was observed many times. The rearrangement joins TRBV27 to TRBJ2-3, with 13 nucleotides matching TRBD2. Trimming removed 5 bases from V and 8 bases from J; junction bases left unmatched: 4. This CDR3 spans 14 amino acids. From germline, CDR1 is MNHEY and CDR2 SMNVEV (reference sequence). The CDR3 nucleotides read TGTGCCAGCAGTCCTGGGACTAGCGGGGCTACGCAGTATTTT. Amino acid sequence: CASSPGTSGATQYF.